The 23 T cell receptor beta chains in this list originate from one sample, sequenced in a study of T cells in Graves' hyperthyroidism and ophthalmopathy. RNA transcripts gave rise to amplified TCR beta CDR3 regions. The TCR CDR3 was amplified in a first-round RT-PCR using the HTBI primer set. TCRdb itself ran the multiplex PCR reads through MiXCR, one entry per CDR3 protein. The sample shows roughly 700,000 distinct CDR3 sequences, 30% to 40% of them seen only once. What was sequenced was blood. Receptor source: a woman in her 40s with Graves' hyperthyroidism.

This clonotype appeared many times. The CDR3 bases are TGTGCCACCAGTGGAACGACGGGGTATAGCAATCAGCCCCAGCATTTT. This translates into CATSGTTGYSNQPQHF. The chain is built from TRBV24-1 and TRBJ1-5; no clear D. This CDR3 spans 16 amino acids. The V end lost 5 bases, the J end lost 0 bases, and 13 bases lay between the germline ends. CDR1 is KGHDR, CDR2 SFDVKD, per germline.

As to this clonotype: A much larger clone differs from this one at a single base, so this may be a read error. This chain links TRBV14 with TRBJ1-1; no clear D. The CDR3 extends over 13 amino acids. The germline gives CDR1 SGHDN, CDR2 FVKESK. The CDR3 spells CVSSQDLGTEAFF. CDR3 DNA: TGTGTCAGCAGCCAAGATCTGGGCACTGAAGCTTTCTTT.

About this clonotype: This may come from a read error, since a much larger clone is one base off. The chain has TRBV10-3 and TRBJ2-7, with TRBD1 identical over 11 bases. CDR3 length equals 13 residues. Germline loops: CDR1 ENHRY, CDR2 SYGVKD. The ends lost 6 bases at V and 5 bases at J; junction bases unmatched: 3. The CDR3 here is CAIRGQGVNEQYF. CDR3 bases: TGTGCCATCAGGGGACAGGGGGTCAACGAGCAGTACTTC.

This clonotype was detected ten times or more. V is TRBV10-3 and J is TRBJ1-6; unclear D gene. With 3 bases removed from V and 8 bases from J, the gap between germline ends came to 8 bases. Germline V CDR1 and CDR2: ENHRY, SYGVKD. There are 13 residues in the CDR3. The CDR3 spells CAISDSRDSPLHF. CDR3 sequence (DNA): TGTGCCATCAGTGACAGCCGAGATTCACCCCTCCACTTT.

This clonotype was recorded a few times. This chain connects TRBV7-9 to TRBJ1-1; 9 bases match TRBD1. There are 16 residues in the CDR3. J gave up 6 bases and V 2 bases, and 10 bases lay outside the gene matches. Germline assignment: CDR1 SEHNR and CDR2 FQNEAQ (reference sequence). CDR3 loop: CASSLKGQGFGAEAFF. The CDR3 DNA follows: TGTGCCAGCAGCTTAAAGGGACAGGGTTTTGGCGCTGAAGCTTTCTTT.

Notes on this clonotype: A clone one base away is much larger, so this may be a read error. The chain employs TRBV2 and TRBJ1-2; D is perhaps TRBD1 (5 bases). Germline CDR1 SNHLY, CDR2 FYNNEI. CDR3 length: 13 residues. CDR3 region: CAGSEDRGYGYTF. The CDR3 coding sequence is TGTGCCGGCAGTGAAGACAGAGGCTATGGCTACACCTTC.

With regard to this clonotype: This may come from a read error, since a much larger clone is one base off. The CDR3 carries no conserved terminal phenylalanine or tryptophan, so it likely arises from a read error. The gene calls are TRBV12-3 or TRBV12-4 and TRBJ2-7; 7 positions agree with TRBD1. Trimming took 6 bases from V and 1 from J; bases not matched to a gene: 6. CDR3 size: 14 residues. The CDR3 reads CASRQTGRSYEQYL. The CDR3 region has the DNA TGTGCCAGCAGGCAGACAGGGAGATCCTACGAGCAGTACCTC.

V is TRBV14 and J is TRBJ1-2; the D is unclear. The CDR3 is made up of 15 amino acids. The V gene's germline CDR1 is SGHDN and CDR2 FVKESK. Trimming removed 4 bases at V and 1 base at J, with 13 bases between. The CDR3, as DNA: TGTGCCAGCAGCCGGCACAGAGATTTTAACTATGGCTACACCTTC. It specifies CASSRHRDFNYGYTF.

This clonotype has at least ten counts. The chain has TRBV15 and TRBJ2-7; D unclear. Germline V gene lookup returns CDR1 LNHNV and CDR2 YYDKDF (reference sequence). The CDR3 extends over 15 amino acids. Trimming cost V 5 bases and J 3 bases, with 17 bases left between them. For the CDR3, the DNA is TGTGCCACCAGCCACTTTCTGGTACCCTTCTACGAGCAGTACTTC. Translation: CATSHFLVPFYEQYF.

This clonotype was detected only once. The chain links TRBV25-1 to TRBJ1-1; D gene unclear. CDR3 length: 14 amino acids. V was cut by 8 bases and J by 0 bases, with 13 bases left in between. The V gene's germline CDR1 is MGHDK and CDR2 SYGVNS. The CDR3 protein is CASLPRRVNTEAFF. The CDR3 bases are TGTGCCAGCTTACCACGGCGGGTGAACACTGAAGCTTTCTTT.

With respect to this clonotype: A much more abundant neighbour one base away suggests this may be a read error. Since the CDR3 does not end with the conserved phenylalanine or tryptophan, this likely comes from a read error. The rearrangement links TRBV12-3 or TRBV12-4 to TRBJ1-2; no clear D gene. V was shortened by 1 base and J by 2 bases, with 11 bases between the two germline ends. This CDR3 is 15 amino acids long. The CDR3 DNA reads TGTGCCAGCAGTTTAGTGGGAATCAGGAACTATGGCTACACCCTC. Encoded protein: CASSLVGIRNYGYTL.

About this clonotype: The CDR3 carries no conserved terminal phenylalanine or tryptophan, so it likely arises from a read error. The DNA is left out, because the CDR3 cannot be placed on it with certainty; the CDR3 is given as TCRdb lists it. This sequence joins TRBV19 and TRBJ2-6; the table names TRBD1, a call not compared with the DNA. Counting both end residues, the CDR3 totals 14 amino acids. Germline CDR1 and CDR2: LNHDA and SQIVND (reference sequence). The CDR3 sequence is CASRGWGVMVHAPS.

This chain joins TRBV10-3 and TRBJ1-5, with 8 nucleotides matching TRBD1. Germline CDR1 and CDR2: ENHRY and SYGVKD. The trim removed 2 bases at V and 4 bases at J, leaving 7 bases unmatched. This CDR3 spans 16 amino acids. CDR3 sequence reads: CAISEKVDRVNQPQHF. For the CDR3, the DNA is TGTGCCATCAGTGAGAAAGTGGACAGGGTTAATCAGCCCCAGCATTTT.

The rearrangement links TRBV10-3 to TRBJ1-2; TRBD1 matches at 10 bases. Germline assignment: CDR1 ENHRY and CDR2 SYGVKD. Germline trimming cut 3 bases from V and 6 bases from J; bases unmatched to any gene: 10. CDR3 size: 16 residues. CDR3 region: CAISEFTGQGDDGYTF. The CDR3 DNA reads TGTGCCATCAGTGAATTCACCGGACAGGGGGACGATGGCTACACCTTC.

This clonotype came up many times. This chain links TRBV7-2 with TRBJ2-7; D uncertain. Germline V CDR1 and CDR2: SGHTA, FQGNSA. This CDR3 contains 12 residues. V was pared by 1 base and J by 4 bases, with 5 bases between. The CDR3 sequence is CASSLVLYEQYF. As DNA, the CDR3 is TGTGCCAGCAGCTTAGTGTTGTACGAGCAGTACTTC.

Ten or more counts support this clonotype. The rearrangement joins TRBV20-1 to TRBJ1-3; D gene unclear. CDR3 length: 14 amino acids. The V end lost 6 bases, the J end lost 0 bases, and 12 bases lay between the germline ends. The V gene's germline CDR1 is DFQATT and CDR2 SNEGSKA (reference sequence). CDR3 nucleotide sequence: TGCAGTGCCCCGACGGCAGCCTCTGGAAACACCATATATTTT. Protein sequence: CSAPTAASGNTIYF.

J is TRBJ1-1 and V is TRBV24-1; no definite D call. The CDR3 consists of 14 residues. V was pared by 2 bases and J by 4 bases, with 10 bases between. In germline, CDR1 is KGHDR, CDR2 SFDVKD. This CDR3 is CATSDSQESTEAFF. CDR3 sequence (DNA): TGTGCCACCAGTGATTCTCAGGAGTCCACTGAAGCTTTCTTT.

This clonotype showed up many times. This chain joins TRBV7-9 and TRBJ1-4; D gene ambiguous. Germline CDR1 and CDR2: SEHNR and FQNEAQ (reference sequence). The CDR3 consists of 12 residues. V lost 5 bases to trimming and J lost 8 bases, with 9 bases between them. CDR3 bases: TGTGCCAGCAGCGTTGGTGAGGAAAAACTGTTTTTT. It is translated as CASSVGEEKLFF.

This chain links TRBV20-1 with TRBJ2-7; tentative D call: TRBD2 (5 bases). V lost 1 base to trimming and J lost 3 bases, with 13 bases between them. The CDR3 totals 14 residues. Germline V gene sequence: CDR1 DFQATT, CDR2 SNEGSKA (reference sequence). CDR3 protein: CSARGVLAGYEQYF. The CDR3 nucleotides read TGCAGTGCTAGAGGGGTCCTAGCAGGCTACGAGCAGTACTTC.

V and J are TRBV4-2 and TRBJ2-5; D is possibly TRBD2 (6 bases). Between the trimmed V and J ends, which lost 0 bases and 5 bases, there was a span of 16 bases. The germline CDR1 and CDR2 sequences are LGHNA and YNFKEQ. This CDR3 comprises 16 residues. Here the CDR3 reads CASSQDRTRGGETQYF. The CDR3 DNA follows: TGTGCCAGCAGCCAAGATCGTACGCGGGGCGGGGAGACCCAGTACTTC.

The V call is TRBV19, the J call TRBJ1-1; D is perhaps TRBD1 (6 bases). There are 16 residues in the CDR3. The germline V and J ends were trimmed by 3 bases and 2 bases, with 16 bases remaining between them. CDR1 is LNHDA, CDR2 SQIVND, per germline (reference sequence). This CDR3 reads CASSIGNPGANTEAFF. The DNA for the CDR3 is TGTGCCAGTAGTATCGGGAACCCGGGGGCCAACACTGAAGCTTTCTTT.

The chain carries TRBV12-3 or TRBV12-4 and TRBJ1-2, with 8 bases fitting TRBD1. The CDR3 is 15 residues long. V lost 2 bases, J lost 8 bases, and 10 bases stayed unmatched. The CDR3, as DNA: TGTGCCAGCAGTTTATCCCCCGGCAGGGGGCTCGGCTACACCTTC. Protein: CASSLSPGRGLGYTF.

This chain uses TRBV10-3 with TRBJ2-3; possible D gene TRBD2, 5 bases. Germline V lookup: CDR1 ENHRY, CDR2 SYGVKD. V was trimmed by 9 bases and J by 0 bases, leaving 25 bases between them. This CDR3 has 18 amino acids. CDR3 sequence: CAISPRKSGSSSTDTQYF. The CDR3 coding sequence is TGTGCCATTTCCCCCCGCAAAAGCGGATCATCTAGCACAGATACGCAGTATTTT.